This is a list of T cell receptor beta chains from one sample in a study of T cell responses to AZD1222 COVID-19 vaccine. The protocol was immunoSEQ multiplex PCR, while the TCRdb copy is restricted to in-frame clones and leaves out a portion. The sample lists approximately 75,000 clones; about nine tenths were seen once. Material: peripheral blood, obtained 28 days after the second AZD1222 dose. Receptors were obtained from an adult who received the AZD1222 COVID-19 vaccine. Each CDR3 is given with its conserved first and last residue. A D gene is named only where the DNA matches it firmly. Clone size is shown for a subset of rows, as once, few, many or a class of expanded clone.

v_gene	abundance	j_gene	d_gene	CDR3nt	CDR3aa
TRBV5-6	-	TRBJ2-2	-	TGTGCCAGCAGCCACCCGACAACGAACACCGGGGAGCTGTTTTTT	CASSHPTTNTGELFF
TRBV5-4	-	TRBJ1-1	-	TGTGCCAGCAGCTTAGACATCCCTAACACTGAAGCTTTCTTT	CASSLDIPNTEAFF
TRBV4-1	-	TRBJ1-2	-	TGCGCCAGCAGCCAAGATAGGGCCCGCACCTTC	CASSQDRARTF
TRBV28	once	TRBJ1-2	TRBD1	TGTGCCAGCAGTCCACGACAGGGACAGGGCTATGGCTACACCTTC	CASSPRQGQGYGYTF
TRBV6-5	-	TRBJ1-6	-	TGTGCCAGCAGAATCGATTATAATTCACCCCTCCACTTT	CASRIDYNSPLHF
TRBV7-3	-	TRBJ2-5	TRBD2	TGTGCCAGCAGCTTAATGGGTAGCGGGCGGTACCAAGAGACCCAGTACTTC	CASSLMGSGRYQETQYF
TRBV7-2	-	TRBJ2-7	-	TGTGCCAGCAGCTTACAGGGTGCAGGGCCGACCTACGAGCAGTACTTC	CASSLQGAGPTYEQYF
TRBV4-1	-	TRBJ1-5	TRBD1	TGCGCCAGCAGCCCTCCGGACAGGGGGGCTAAACAGCCCCAGCATTTT	CASSPPDRGAKQPQHF
TRBV11-2	-	TRBJ2-7	-	TGTGCCAGCAGCTTAGAATCGGCCAGAGCCTACGAGCAGTACTTC	CASSLESARAYEQYF
TRBV19	-	TRBJ1-6	TRBD1	TGTGCCAGTAGTATAGCCACAGGGGGAAATTCACCCCTCCACTTT	CASSIATGGNSPLHF
TRBV19	-	TRBJ1-5	TRBD1	TGTGCCAGTAGTCTGGACAGGGACGTGGGGCAGCCCCAGCATTTT	CASSLDRDVGQPQHF
TRBV28	once	TRBJ1-2	TRBD1	TGTGCCAGCTCGACAGGGGGCGCTCGCCTTGGCTACACCTTC	CASSTGGARLGYTF
TRBV27	-	TRBJ2-7	-	TGTGCCAGCAGTTCCCTACCTCGGACTGACCCCTACGAGCAGTACTTC	CASSSLPRTDPYEQYF
TRBV6-5	-	TRBJ2-1	-	TGTGCCAGCAGCCAACAGGCACACAATGAGCAGTTCTTC	CASSQQAHNEQFF
TRBV20-1	-	TRBJ1-2	-	TGCAGTGCCACGGGCGTGTGGGGCTACACCTTC	CSATGVWGYTF
TRBV5-1	-	TRBJ1-1	-	TGCGCCAGCAGCCAGGAAAGGAGGGAAAACACTGAAGCTTTCTTT	CASSQERRENTEAFF
TRBV2	-	TRBJ1-5	-	TGTGCCAGCAGTGAACTCAGGGGAGGCCAGCCCCAGCATTTT	CASSELRGGQPQHF
TRBV30	-	TRBJ1-1	-	TGTGCCTGGAGCCCTGACCGGGATACTGAAGCTTTCTTT	CAWSPDRDTEAFF
TRBV28	-	TRBJ1-5	TRBD1	TGTGCCAGCAGTTCATTAGGGGGCGGTAATCAGCCCCAGCATTTT	CASSSLGGGNQPQHF
TRBV7-8	few	TRBJ2-1	-	TGTGCCAGCAGCTCCGGGACATTTCGGGCCAATGAGCAGTTCTTC	CASSSGTFRANEQFF
TRBV28	once	TRBJ2-7	-	TGTGCCAGCAGACCTGACAGATTGGGTCAGGTTGACTACGAGCAGTACTTC	CASRPDRLGQVDYEQYF
TRBV7-2	-	TRBJ1-6	-	TGTGCCAGCAGCTCGCGGAGCTCCTATAATTCACCCCTCCACTTT	CASSSRSSYNSPLHF
TRBV2	once	TRBJ1-3	-	TGTGCCAGCAGTGAGAACGGTAACTCTGGAAACACCATATATTTT	CASSENGNSGNTIYF
TRBV6-2/TRBV6-3	-	TRBJ2-5	-	TGTGCCAGCAGCCGCAACAGGGGAGGTATGGAGACCCAGTACTTC	CASSRNRGGMETQYF